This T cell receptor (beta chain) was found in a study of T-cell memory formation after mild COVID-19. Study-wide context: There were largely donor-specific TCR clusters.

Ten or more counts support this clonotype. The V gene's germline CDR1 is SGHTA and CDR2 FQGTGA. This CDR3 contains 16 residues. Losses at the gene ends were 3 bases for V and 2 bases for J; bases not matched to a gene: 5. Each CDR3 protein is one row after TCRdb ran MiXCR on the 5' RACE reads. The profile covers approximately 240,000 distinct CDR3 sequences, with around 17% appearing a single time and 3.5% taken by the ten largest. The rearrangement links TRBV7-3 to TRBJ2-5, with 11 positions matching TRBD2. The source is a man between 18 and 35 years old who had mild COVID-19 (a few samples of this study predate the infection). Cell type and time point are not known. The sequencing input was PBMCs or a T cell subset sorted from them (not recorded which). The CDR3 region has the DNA TGTGCCAGCAGCTTGGGAGCTAGCGGGGGGCAAGAGACCCAGTACTTC. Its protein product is CASSLGASGGQETQYF.